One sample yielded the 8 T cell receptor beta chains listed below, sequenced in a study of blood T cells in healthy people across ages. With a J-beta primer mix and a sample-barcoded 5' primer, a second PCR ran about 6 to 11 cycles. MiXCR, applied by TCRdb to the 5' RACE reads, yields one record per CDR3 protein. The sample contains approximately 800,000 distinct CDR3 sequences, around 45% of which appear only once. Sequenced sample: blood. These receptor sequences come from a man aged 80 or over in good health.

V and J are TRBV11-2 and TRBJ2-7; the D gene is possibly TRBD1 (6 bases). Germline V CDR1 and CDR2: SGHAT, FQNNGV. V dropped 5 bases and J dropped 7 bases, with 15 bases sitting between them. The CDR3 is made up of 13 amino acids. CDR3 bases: TGTGCCAGCAGCGTACAGGGCCGAGGAGAGCAGTACTTC. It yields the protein CASSVQGRGEQYF. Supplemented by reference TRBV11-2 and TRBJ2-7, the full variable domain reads EAGVAQSPRYKIIEKRQSVAFWCNPISGHATLYWYQQILGQGPKLLIQFQNNGVVDDSQLPKDRFSAERLKGVDSTLKIQPAKLEDSAVYLCASSVQGRGEQYFGPGTRLTVT.

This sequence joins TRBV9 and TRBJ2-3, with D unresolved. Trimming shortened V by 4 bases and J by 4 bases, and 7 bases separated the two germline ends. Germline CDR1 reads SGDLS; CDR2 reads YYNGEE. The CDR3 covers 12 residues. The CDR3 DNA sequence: TGTGCCAGCAGCCCACACCCAGATACGCAGTATTTT. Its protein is CASSPHPDTQYF.

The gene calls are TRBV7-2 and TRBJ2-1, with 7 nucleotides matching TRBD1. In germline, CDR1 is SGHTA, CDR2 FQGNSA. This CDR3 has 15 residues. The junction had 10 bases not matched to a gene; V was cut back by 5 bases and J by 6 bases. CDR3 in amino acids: CASSPDRDSTNEQFF. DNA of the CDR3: TGTGCCAGCAGCCCGGATCGGGACAGTACCAATGAGCAGTTCTTC.

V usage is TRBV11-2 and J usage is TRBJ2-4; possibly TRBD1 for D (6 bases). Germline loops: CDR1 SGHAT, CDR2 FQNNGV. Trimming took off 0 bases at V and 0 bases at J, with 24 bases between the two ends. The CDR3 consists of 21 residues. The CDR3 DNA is TGTGCCAGCAGCTTAGAAAATCGACAGGAATACGCCCTACTAGCCAAAAACATTCAGTACTTC. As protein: CASSLENRQEYALLAKNIQYF.

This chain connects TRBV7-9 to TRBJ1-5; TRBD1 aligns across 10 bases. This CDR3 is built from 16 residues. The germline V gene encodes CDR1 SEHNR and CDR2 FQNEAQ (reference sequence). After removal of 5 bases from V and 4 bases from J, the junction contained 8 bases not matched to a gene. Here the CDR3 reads CASSLVGQGTNQPQHF. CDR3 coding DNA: TGTGCCAGCAGCCTCGTGGGACAGGGGACTAATCAGCCCCAGCATTTT.

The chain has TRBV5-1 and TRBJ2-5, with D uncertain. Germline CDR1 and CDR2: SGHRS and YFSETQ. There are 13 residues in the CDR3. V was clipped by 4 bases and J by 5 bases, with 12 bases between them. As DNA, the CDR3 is TGCGCCAGCAGCGTGGGATTCCCGGAGACCCAGTACTTC. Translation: CASSVGFPETQYF.

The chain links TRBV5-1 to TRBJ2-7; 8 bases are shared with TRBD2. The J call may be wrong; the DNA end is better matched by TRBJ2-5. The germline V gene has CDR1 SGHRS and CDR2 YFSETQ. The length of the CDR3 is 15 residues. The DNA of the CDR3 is TGCGCCAGCAGCACCGGGACTAGGGGGCAAGAGACCCAGTACTTC. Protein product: CASSTGTRGQETQYF.

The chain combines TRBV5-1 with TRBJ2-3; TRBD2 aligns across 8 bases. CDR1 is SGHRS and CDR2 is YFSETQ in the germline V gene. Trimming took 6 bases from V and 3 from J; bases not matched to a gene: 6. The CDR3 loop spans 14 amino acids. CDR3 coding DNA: TGCGCCAGCAAACAAGGGACTAGTACAGATACGCAGTATTTT. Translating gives CASKQGTSTDTQYF.